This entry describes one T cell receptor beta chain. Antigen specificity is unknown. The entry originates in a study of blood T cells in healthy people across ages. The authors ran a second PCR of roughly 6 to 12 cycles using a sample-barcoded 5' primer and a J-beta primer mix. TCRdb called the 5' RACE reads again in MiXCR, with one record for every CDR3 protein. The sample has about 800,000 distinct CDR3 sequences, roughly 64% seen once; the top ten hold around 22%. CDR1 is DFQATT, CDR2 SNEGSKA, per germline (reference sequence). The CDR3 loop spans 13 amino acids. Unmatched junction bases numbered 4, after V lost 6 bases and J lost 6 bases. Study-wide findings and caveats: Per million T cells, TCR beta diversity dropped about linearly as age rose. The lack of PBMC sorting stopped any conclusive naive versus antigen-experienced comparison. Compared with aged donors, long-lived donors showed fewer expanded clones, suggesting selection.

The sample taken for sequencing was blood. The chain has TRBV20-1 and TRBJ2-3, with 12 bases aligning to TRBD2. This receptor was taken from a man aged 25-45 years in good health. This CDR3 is CSARLAGVDTQYF. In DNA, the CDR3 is TGCAGTGCGAGACTAGCGGGAGTTGATACGCAGTATTTT.